A selection of T cell receptor beta chains follows, all from one sample in a study of vaccination and CD4 T cells after COVID-19. These receptors are not linked to any known antigen. TCRdb used MiXCR to reprocess the PCR reads, holding one entry per CDR3 protein. The sample lists some 17,000 distinct CDR3 sequences, 60% to 80% seen once, with about 16% in the top ten. Sequencing input: CD4+ T cells from blood, cultured in vitro. These receptors came from a human donor who had recovered from COVID-19. CDR3s include the opening cysteine and the closing phenylalanine or tryptophan. The D gene is left open where the match is weak. Expanded clones get a size class; other rows say once, few or many, or leave the size out.

NA	TRBJ2-1	TRBV20-1	TRBD2	CSARDGLAGEFSQFF	TGCAGTGCTAGAGATGGCCTAGCGGGAGAATTTTCGCAGTTCTTC
NA	TRBJ2-2	TRBV7-3	TRBD2	CASSLAGGPPGELFF	TGTGCCAGCAGCCTAGCGGGAGGGCCACCCGGGGAGCTGTTTTTT
NA	TRBJ2-7	TRBV6-1	TRBD2	CASSPPGGSYEQYF	TGTGCCAGCAGTCCCCCGGGGGGTTCCTACGAGCAGTACTTC
few	TRBJ1-6	TRBV20-1	NA	CSAREPWQTDNSPLHF	TGCAGTGCTAGAGAGCCCTGGCAAACGGATAATTCACCCCTCCACTTT
few	TRBJ1-2	TRBV20-1	NA	CSARDEGAGGYTF	TGCAGTGCTAGAGATGAAGGGGCTGGGGGCTACACCTTC
NA	TRBJ2-3	TRBV20-1	TRBD2	CSAIRPLAGGPSDTQYF	TGCAGTGCTATACGGCCACTAGCGGGGGGGCCGTCAGATACGCAGTATTTT
NA	TRBJ2-7	TRBV11-2	NA	CASSFTGNEQYF	TGTGCCAGCAGCTTCACAGGGAACGAGCAGTACTTC
few	TRBJ1-2	TRBV5-4	TRBD1	CASSSPDRPYGYTF	TGTGCCAGCAGCTCCCCGGACAGGCCCTATGGCTACACCTTC
NA	TRBJ1-5	TRBV7-2	TRBD1	CASSHRGRNQPQHF	TGTGCCAGCAGCCACAGGGGGCGGAATCAGCCCCAGCATTTT
NA	TRBJ1-1	TRBV30	NA	CAWSAGLGGTEAFF	TGTGCCTGGAGCGCAGGTCTAGGAGGCACTGAAGCTTTCTTT
once	TRBJ1-2	TRBV27	NA	CASSPPSGYGYTF	TGTGCCAGCAGCCCCCCCTCAGGGTATGGCTACACCTTC
few	TRBJ2-3	TRBV2	NA	CASSGPFTDTQYF	TGTGCCAGCAGTGGACCGTTCACAGATACGCAGTATTTT
NA	TRBJ2-5	TRBV15	TRBD2	CATSREKAGDQETQYF	TGTGCCACCAGCAGAGAGAAAGCGGGGGATCAAGAGACCCAGTACTTC
NA	TRBJ1-3	TRBV2	NA	CASSEGGNTIYF	TGTGCCAGCAGTGAAGGAGGAAACACCATATATTTT
few	TRBJ1-5	TRBV6-2/TRBV6-3	TRBD1	CASSLQGQPQHF	TGTGCCAGCAGCCTACAGGGGCAGCCCCAGCATTTT
NA	TRBJ1-5	TRBV7-9	NA	CASSPGDGPWPQHF	TGTGCCAGCAGCCCCGGGGACGGGCCTTGGCCCCAGCATTTT
NA	TRBJ1-6	TRBV4-3	NA	CASSQDFGSYNSPLHF	TGCGCCAGCAGCCAAGACTTTGGCTCCTATAATTCACCCCTCCACTTT
once	TRBJ2-7	TRBV14	NA	CASSHTYEQYF	TGTGCCAGCAGCCATACCTACGAGCAGTACTTC
few	TRBJ2-3	TRBV20-1	NA	CSASRTSNRDTQYF	TGCAGTGCTAGTCGAACTAGCAATCGGGATACGCAGTATTTT
NA	TRBJ2-5	TRBV7-8	NA	CASSLVGLVRETQYF	TGTGCCAGCAGCTTAGTAGGCCTCGTGAGGGAGACCCAGTACTTC
NA	TRBJ1-3	TRBV10-3	NA	CAISEGLEFSGNTIYF	TGTGCCATCAGTGAGGGCCTCGAGTTCTCTGGAAACACCATATATTTT
NA	TRBJ2-1	TRBV28	TRBD2	CASSLNLGGEQFF	TGTGCCAGCAGTTTGAACCTGGGAGGGGAGCAGTTCTTC
NA	TRBJ1-1	TRBV6-1	TRBD1	CASRYHRGQSFTEAFF	TGTGCCAGCAGATATCACAGGGGGCAGAGTTTCACTGAAGCTTTCTTT
NA	TRBJ1-6	TRBV7-2	NA	CASSPGERPNSPLHF	TGTGCCAGCAGCCCCGGGGAGAGACCAAATTCACCCCTCCACTTT
NA	TRBJ2-7	TRBV19	NA	CASSPGDKNYEQYF	TGTGCCAGTAGTCCCGGGGACAAAAACTACGAGCAGTACTTC
once	TRBJ1-5	TRBV19	TRBD1	CASSPTGGWQPQHF	TGTGCCAGTAGCCCGACAGGGGGGTGGCAGCCCCAGCATTTT
NA	TRBJ1-1	TRBV20-1	NA	CSARDRTANTEAFF	TGCAGTGCTAGAGATCGGACAGCTAACACTGAAGCTTTCTTT
NA	TRBJ2-1	TRBV7-7	NA	CASSLTLGKGEQFF	TGTGCCAGCAGCTTAACCCTGGGCAAGGGTGAGCAGTTCTTC
NA	TRBJ1-3	TRBV6-1	NA	CASGSPDYAGNTIYF	TGTGCCAGCGGCTCACCAGATTACGCTGGAAACACCATATATTTT
NA	TRBJ1-1	TRBV27	NA	CASSLGRLNTEAFF	TGTGCCAGCAGCCTAGGTCGGCTGAACACTGAAGCTTTCTTT
NA	TRBJ1-2	TRBV25-1	TRBD1	CASSTGAYGYTF	TGTGCCAGCAGTACAGGGGCCTATGGCTACACCTTC
once	TRBJ2-1	TRBV11-3	TRBD2	CASSLGELAGGPNEQFF	TGTGCCAGCAGCTTAGGGGAGCTAGCGGGAGGGCCGAATGAGCAGTTCTTC
NA	TRBJ2-3	TRBV29-1	NA	CSVEGSGKGWGTDTQYF	TGCAGCGTTGAAGGGTCAGGGAAGGGTTGGGGCACAGATACGCAGTATTTT
NA	TRBJ1-5	TRBV2	NA	CASSQGHSNQPQHF	TGTGCCAGCAGTCAGGGCCATAGCAATCAGCCCCAGCATTTT
few	TRBJ1-3	TRBV15	NA	CATSRGQFVSGNTIYF	TGTGCCACCAGCAGAGGGCAATTCGTCTCTGGAAACACCATATATTTT
NA	TRBJ2-3	TRBV7-3	NA	CASSLGPSTDTQYF	TGTGCCAGCAGTCTTGGTCCTAGCACAGATACGCAGTATTTT
NA	TRBJ1-2	TRBV6-1	TRBD1	CASTWDRANYGYTF	TGTGCCAGCACTTGGGACAGAGCTAACTATGGCTACACCTTC
NA	TRBJ1-2	TRBV28	NA	CASSLLLGGDGYTF	TGCGCCAGCAGTTTACTTCTGGGGGGCGATGGCTACACCTTC
NA	TRBJ2-5	TRBV5-1	NA	CASSYEPGQETQYF	TGCGCCAGCAGTTATGAGCCTGGGCAAGAGACCCAGTACTTC
NA	TRBJ2-7	TRBV20-1	TRBD1	CSARVVGRGPSYEQYF	TGCAGTGCTAGAGTTGTGGGAAGGGGGCCTTCCTACGAGCAGTACTTC
NA	TRBJ1-4	TRBV27	NA	CASKALGTEKLFF	TGTGCCAGCAAGGCTTTAGGGACCGAAAAACTGTTTTTT
NA	TRBJ1-2	TRBV7-2	NA	CASSSQSFYVGGDYGYTF	TGTGCCAGCAGCTCACAATCGTTTTATGTGGGAGGTGATTATGGCTACACCTTC
NA	TRBJ2-5	TRBV5-4	NA	CASSSLLAGKTQYF	TGTGCCAGCAGCTCCCTACTAGCCGGAAAGACCCAGTACTTC
NA	TRBJ1-1	TRBV5-1	NA	CASSLERGGYTEAFF	TGCGCCAGCAGCCTGGAGCGGGGCGGGTACACTGAAGCTTTCTTT
NA	TRBJ1-2	TRBV11-3	NA	CASSLDSNYGYTF	TGTGCCAGCAGCTTGGACAGTAACTATGGCTACACCTTC
few	TRBJ1-2	TRBV10-3	NA	CAISESREGNHGYTF	TGTGCCATCAGTGAGTCAAGGGAGGGCAATCATGGCTACACCTTC
few	TRBJ2-5	TRBV6-8	TRBD2	CASSYYLGLAGGLRKTQYF	TGTGCCAGCAGTTATTACTTAGGACTAGCGGGGGGGCTGAGAAAGACCCAGTACTTC
NA	TRBJ1-6	TRBV12-3/TRBV12-4	NA	CASSLVANSPLHF	TGTGCCAGCAGTTTAGTTGCGAATTCACCCCTCCACTTT
NA	TRBJ1-1	TRBV7-3	NA	CASSSGGDTEAFF	TGTGCCAGCAGCTCTGGGGGGGACACTGAAGCTTTCTTT